This TCR beta chain was documented in a study of CD8 T cells in ankylosing spondylitis. Study-wide points: Characteristic of ankylosing spondylitis blood, it appeared, was a TCR beta motif comprising roughly eight highly homologous variants. Clones linked to disease were reported to show significant enrichment in matched ankylosing spondylitis synovial fluid.

The CDR3 totals 18 residues. Trimming left V 5 bases short and J 0 bases short, with 17 bases between. This clonotype occurred a few times. What it binds is not known. From the 5' RACE reads, TCRdb called clonotypes with MiXCR, one entry per CDR3 protein. The table has 250,000 to 350,000 distinct CDR3 sequences, less than 25% seen once. Sequencing used blood, either unsorted or a sorted T cell fraction (not recorded which). This sequence joins TRBV12-3 or TRBV12-4 and TRBJ2-6; weak D call: TRBD1 (6 bases). The TCR comes from a female donor with ankylosing spondylitis or in good health (not recorded which). The DNA of the CDR3 is TGTGCCAGCAGTCCCGTAACAGGGCTGATCTCTGGGGCCAACGTCCTGACTTTC. It specifies CASSPVTGLISGANVLTF.